These 28 T cell receptor beta chains originate from one sample sequenced in a study of T cells in women clearing cervical HPV infection. Profiling relied on immunoSEQ multiplex PCR, and the TCRdb table lists in-frame clones only, not all of them. This sample lists roughly 18,000 clones; its ten largest clones have around an eighth. Sequencing input: blood buffy coat. The receptors shown here come from a woman aged 18 to 75 with a cervical HPV16 infection that either progressed to CIN3+ or cleared (not recorded which).

Remarks on this clone: Coverage ceases 3 residues before the CDR3 finishes, and the germline J gene fills in the end. This chain links TRBV5-1 with TRBJ2-7; D is perhaps TRBD2 (5 bases). Germline CDR1 is SGHRS and CDR2 is YFSETQ. V was pared by 0 bases and J by 6 bases, with 13 bases between. The CDR3 length is 14 residues. CDR3 region: CASSLAGVSGEQYF. The CDR3 bases that were read are TGCGCCAGCAGCTTGGCCGGGGTGAGCGGCGAG.

For this clone: The read falls 3 residues short of the CDR3 end, and the missing part is taken from the germline J gene. V gene TRBV29-1 combines with J gene TRBJ1-6; TRBD1 is a possible D gene (5 bases). V was clipped by 5 bases and J by 7 bases, with 15 bases between them. The germline V gene has CDR1 SQVTM and CDR2 ANQGSEA. The CDR3 covers 14 residues. Incomplete CDR3 DNA: TGCAGCGTTAAGCGGGACCGAGGAAATTCACCC. Translation gives CSVKRDRGNSP. The whole CDR3 reads CSVKRDRGNSPLHF. Looking up the rest from reference TRBV29-1 and TRBJ1-6 gives the full variable domain: SAVISQKPSRDICQRGTSLTIQCQVDSQVTMMFWYRQQPGQSLTLIATANQGSEATYESGFVIDKFPISRPNLTFSTLTVSNMSPEDSSIYLCSVKRDRGNSPLHFGNGTRLTVT.

Concerning this clone itself: The read terminates 3 residues before the CDR3 end, so the remaining end is supplied by the germline J gene. The V call is TRBV6-2 or TRBV6-3, the J call TRBJ1-2, with 9 bases fitting TRBD1. V gave up 2 bases and J gave up 4 bases; unmatched junction bases: 8. Germline V gene lookup returns CDR1 MNHEY and CDR2 SVGEGT. The CDR3 has 16 amino acids. CDR3 bases read: TGTGCCAGCAGTTACCCGGGACAGGGTAAGACCTATGGC. Protein sequence: CASSYPGQGKTYG. The whole CDR3 protein reads CASSYPGQGKTYGYTF.

Points on this clone: The read halts 3 residues ahead of the CDR3 end, with the missing end drawn from the germline J gene. V gene TRBV7-2 combines with J gene TRBJ2-7; D possibly corresponds to TRBD1 (6 bases). This CDR3 has 14 residues. V dropped 3 bases and J dropped 0 bases, with 9 bases sitting between them. Germline V gene lookup returns CDR1 SGHTA and CDR2 FQGNSA. The CDR3 DNA, read in part, is TGTGCCAGCAGCTTCAGGGGTAGCTCCTACGAG. This translates into CASSFRGSSYE. The whole CDR3 protein reads CASSFRGSSYEQYF.

With respect to this clone: The CDR3 end is not reached by the read, which stops 3 residues before it; the germline J gene fills it in. The chain links TRBV20-1 to TRBJ2-7; 9 bases are shared with TRBD2. V lost 3 bases to trimming and J lost 0 bases; unmatched junction nucleotides: 6. The CDR3 covers 15 residues. Germline CDR1 DFQATT, CDR2 SNEGSKA (reference sequence). CDR3 region: CSASNGLASSYEQYF. The sequenced part of the CDR3 DNA is TGCAGTGCTAGTAATGGACTAGCGAGCTCCTACGAG.

Details on this clone: Coverage ceases 3 residues before the CDR3 finishes, and the germline J gene fills in the end. V gene TRBV29-1 combines with J gene TRBJ2-7, with 10 bases lining up with TRBD1. CDR3 length: 15 amino acids. J gave up 2 bases and V 7 bases, and 11 bases lay outside the gene matches. Germline V CDR1 and CDR2: SQVTM, ANQGSEA. The CDR3 protein is CSADAGTGVTYEQYF. The covered CDR3 bases are TGCAGCGCTGATGCTGGGACAGGGGTGACCTACGAG.

A word on this clone: The CDR3 extends 3 residues past the end of the read, so its final part is completed from the germline J gene. The chain couples TRBV10-3 to TRBJ1-2; D is undetermined. V lost 2 bases to trimming and J lost 1 base, with 5 bases between them. This CDR3 spans 13 amino acids. From germline, CDR1 is ENHRY and CDR2 SYGVKD. The part of the CDR3 DNA that was read is TGTGCCATCAGTGAGCGACTTAACTATGGC. Residues: CAISERLNYG. Given in full, the CDR3 is CAISERLNYGYTF.

About this clone: The CDR3 end falls 3 residues outside the read, so it is completed with the germline J gene. V and J are TRBV28 and TRBJ2-3, with D possibly being TRBD2 (6 bases). Trimming cost V 8 bases and J 4 bases, with 22 bases left between them. The germline gives CDR1 MDHEN, CDR2 SYDVKM. The CDR3 sequence is 16 residues long. The DNA read from the CDR3 is TGTGCCAGCCAAATTTCTCGGGGGAAGTCGGCAGATACG. This sequence encodes CASQISRGKSADT. The whole CDR3 is CASQISRGKSADTQYF.

With regard to this clone: The read halts 3 residues ahead of the CDR3 end, with the missing end drawn from the germline J gene. The J gene is TRBJ1-5, the V gene TRBV2; a weak D match, TRBD1 (5 bases). This CDR3 has 16 amino acids. In germline, CDR1 is SNHLY, CDR2 FYNNEI. V was pared by 0 bases and J by 5 bases, with 14 bases between. Incomplete CDR3 DNA: TGTGCCAGCAGTGAAGCGCGGCCCGGGGGAGATCAGCCC. It yields the protein CASSEARPGGDQP. From start to end, the CDR3 is CASSEARPGGDQPQHF.

For this clone: The read falls 3 residues short of the CDR3 end, and the missing part is taken from the germline J gene. V and J are TRBV19 and TRBJ2-6, with 11 bases identical to TRBD1. The germline V gene has CDR1 LNHDA and CDR2 SQIVND (reference sequence). This CDR3 has 18 residues. V was clipped by 5 bases and J by 4 bases; unmatched bases: 10. CDR3 region: CASSARTGGAWGANVLTF. Incomplete CDR3 DNA: TGTGCCAGTAGTGCAAGGACAGGGGGCGCGTGGGGGGCCAACGTC. Using reference TRBV19 and TRBJ2-6 for the parts outside the CDR3, the full variable domain is DGGITQSPKYLFRKEGQNVTLSCEQNLNHDAMYWYRQDPGQGLRLIYYSQIVNDFQKGDIAEGYSVSREKKESFPLTVTSAQKNPTAFYLCASSARTGGAWGANVLTFGAGSRLTVL.

Turning to this clone: With the read ending 3 residues before the CDR3 end, the germline J gene is used to fill in that end. J is TRBJ2-3 and V is TRBV29-1; TRBD1 might be the D (6 bases). V was clipped by 5 bases and J by 0 bases, with 15 bases between them. The CDR3 totals 15 residues. Germline V gives CDR1 SQVTM, CDR2 ANQGSEA. The part of the CDR3 DNA that was read is TGCAGCGTTATAGACAGGCCCCCAAGCACAGATACG. Translated: CSVIDRPPSTDT. Given in full, the CDR3 is CSVIDRPPSTDTQYF.

Details on this clone: The read falls 3 residues short of the CDR3 end, and the missing part is taken from the germline J gene. This rearrangement joins TRBV9 to TRBJ2-3; 9 positions match TRBD2. CDR3 length equals 16 residues. Germline V CDR1 and CDR2: SGDLS, YYNGEE. The trim removed 0 bases at V and 1 base at J, leaving 3 bases unmatched. The CDR3 DNA, read in part, is TGTGCCAGCAGCGTAGTGGGCGGGGGGGGCACAGATACG. It is translated as CASSVVGGGGTDT. The full CDR3 protein reads CASSVVGGGGTDTQYF. Looking up the rest from reference TRBV9 and TRBJ2-3 gives the full variable domain: DSGVTQTPKHLITATGQRVTLRCSPRSGDLSVYWYQQSLDQGLQFLIQYYNGEERAKGNILERFSAQQFPDLHSELNLSSLELGDSALYFCASSVVGGGGTDTQYFGPGTRLTVL.

Concerning this clone itself: Coverage ceases 3 residues before the CDR3 finishes, and the germline J gene fills in the end. The J gene is TRBJ2-1, the V gene TRBV29-1; 11 bases map to TRBD2. The germline V gene encodes CDR1 SQVTM and CDR2 ANQGSEA. The CDR3 runs 15 residues. V gave up 4 bases and J gave up 7 bases; unmatched junction bases: 9. The CDR3 is CSVGRLAGILNEQFF. The part of the CDR3 DNA that was read is TGCAGCGTTGGACGACTAGCGGGAATACTAAATGAG.

A remark on this clone: The CDR3 end falls 3 residues outside the read, so it is completed with the germline J gene. This sequence joins TRBV7-9 and TRBJ2-4; possible D gene TRBD1, 6 bases. Germline V gene lookup returns CDR1 SEHNR and CDR2 FQNEAQ (reference sequence). CDR3 length: 13 residues. The CDR3 DNA, read in part, is TGTGCCAGCAGCTTCGACAGGACGTGGGGT. Protein: CASSFDRTWG. The full CDR3 protein reads CASSFDRTWGQYF.

A remark on this clone: The read gets to within 3 residues of the CDR3 end, and the germline J gene fills in the rest. V gene TRBV10-3 combines with J gene TRBJ2-2; maybe TRBD2 (5 bases). The CDR3 consists of 13 residues. CDR1 ENHRY and CDR2 SYGVKD come from the germline V gene. V gave up 4 bases and J gave up 5 bases, with 8 bases separating them. The CDR3 is CAISVSETGELFF. CDR3 DNA, as far as it was read: TGTGCCATCAGTGTTAGCGAAACCGGGGAG.

A note on this clone: Sequencing ends 3 residues short of the CDR3 end; the germline J gene provides the rest. The chain couples TRBV7-6 to TRBJ2-1; D is ambiguous. Trimming left V 7 bases short and J 5 bases short, with 12 bases between. CDR3 length: 13 residues. Germline-derived CDR1 and CDR2 are SGHVS and FNYEAQ. Incomplete CDR3 DNA: TGTGCCAGCACGCGACACATTAACAATGAG. This codes for CASTRHINNE. The entire CDR3 is CASTRHINNEQFF.

With respect to this clone: The read ends 3 residues shy of where the CDR3 ends; the end is completed using the germline J gene. The rearrangement joins TRBV19 to TRBJ2-5; tentative D call: TRBD2 (6 bases). Trimming shortened V by 6 bases and J by 1 base, and 9 bases separated the two germline ends. The CDR3 is 13 residues long. Germline CDR1 and CDR2: LNHDA and SQIVND (reference sequence). The CDR3 spells CASSWRGQETQYF. The sequenced CDR3 bases are TGTGCCAGTAGCTGGCGGGGCCAAGAGACC.

Worth noting for this clone: Germline is not matched at one junction end, which may reflect a read error. CDR3 DNA, as far as it was read: TGTTCCAGCAGCTTCACTGTGCACGAG. This gives the protein CSSSFTVHE. The full-length CDR3 reads as CSSSFTVHEQYF. J is TRBJ2-7 and V is TRBV7-9; D not certain. The read falls 3 residues short of the CDR3 end, and the missing part is taken from the germline J gene. The germline V gene encodes CDR1 SEHNR and CDR2 FQNEAQ (reference sequence). The CDR3 loop spans 12 amino acids.

Worth noting for this clone: The CDR3 goes on 3 residues after the read ends, and that part is filled in from the germline J gene. V gene TRBV20-1 combines with J gene TRBJ1-1; D gene unclear. From germline, CDR1 is DFQATT and CDR2 SNEGSKA (reference sequence). Trimming took 5 bases from V and 0 from J, leaving 4 bases between them. The CDR3 spans 11 residues. The CDR3 loop is CSARLNTEAFF. The sequenced part of the CDR3 DNA is TGCAGTGCTCGGTTGAACACTGAA.

Notes on this clone: The DNA ends 3 residues before the CDR3 does, and the rest of the CDR3 is filled in from the germline J gene. The rearrangement links TRBV14 to TRBJ2-1; possibly TRBD1 for D (5 bases). Germline V gene sequence: CDR1 SGHDN, CDR2 FVKESK. The V gene lost 0 bases and the J gene lost 6 bases, with 18 bases spanning the gap. The CDR3 totals 17 residues. The CDR3 DNA, read in part, is TGTGCCAGCAGCCAAGATTGGGGCAGGGATAGAGTCAATGAG. Protein: CASSQDWGRDRVNE. The CDR3 in its entirety is CASSQDWGRDRVNEQFF.

In regard to this clone: Read coverage stops 3 residues before the CDR3 terminus; the germline J gene supplies the remainder. The chain links TRBV28 to TRBJ1-4; D ambiguous. The germline gives CDR1 MDHEN, CDR2 SYDVKM. The V end lost 2 bases, the J end lost 2 bases, and 6 bases lay between the germline ends. This CDR3 has 14 amino acids. The CDR3 sequence: CASSLIVTNEKLFF. CDR3 DNA, as far as it was read: TGTGCCAGCAGTTTAATCGTCACTAATGAAAAA. Complete variable domain (other parts from reference TRBV28 and TRBJ1-4): DVKVTQSSRYLVKRTGEKVFLECVQDMDHENMFWYRQDPGLGLRLIYFSYDVKMKEKGDIPEGYSVSREKKERFSLILESASTNQTSMYLCASSLIVTNEKLFFGSGTQLSVL.

About this clone: The read finishes 3 residues shy of the CDR3 end, and the germline J gene is used to complete it. The gene calls are TRBV10-1 and TRBJ2-3; TRBD2 matches at 10 bases. CDR3 length equals 16 residues. Germline V CDR1 and CDR2: WNHNN, SYGVQD (reference sequence). The ends lost 3 bases at V and 1 base at J; junction bases unmatched: 4. CDR3 sequence reads: CASSDPGLAGTDTQYF. Partial CDR3 DNA: TGCGCCAGCAGTGACCCCGGACTAGCGGGCACAGATACG.

Details on this clone: The CDR3 end falls 3 residues outside the read, so it is completed with the germline J gene. The V gene is TRBV12-3 or TRBV12-4, the J gene TRBJ2-3, with a weak D call TRBD2 (7 bases). V dropped 4 bases and J dropped 6 bases, with 17 bases sitting between them. The CDR3 sequence is 15 residues long. The DNA read from the CDR3 is TGTGCCAGCAGTTACCAGGGCGGGGGCGTGGATACG. As protein: CASSYQGGGVDT. The full-length CDR3 reads as CASSYQGGGVDTQYF.

Partial CDR3 DNA: TGTGCCAGCAAGCTTCCCCTAGCTAACTATGGC. Translation gives CASKLPLANYG. The whole CDR3 region reads CASKLPLANYGYTF. This chain links TRBV5-6 with TRBJ1-2; no clear D. The missing CDR3 end, 3 residues past where the read stops, is filled in from the germline J gene. The length of the CDR3 is 14 residues. Trimming pared 6 bases from V and 0 bases from J, leaving 12 bases between. Germline V gene lookup returns CDR1 SGHDT and CDR2 YYEEEE. Combining the CDR3 with reference TRBV5-6 and TRBJ1-2 gives the whole variable domain DAGVTQSPTHLIKTRGQQVTLRCSPKSGHDTVSWYQQALGQGPQFIFQYYEEEERQRGNFPDRFSGHQFPNYSSELNVNALLLGDSALYLCASKLPLANYGYTFGSGTRLTVV.

Remarks on this clone: Sequencing ends 3 residues short of the CDR3 end; the germline J gene provides the rest. This chain joins TRBV7-3 and TRBJ1-2; 8 bases are a match to TRBD1. The length of the CDR3 is 14 residues. Germline CDR1 is SGHTA and CDR2 is FQGTGA. The sequenced CDR3 bases are TGTGCCAGCAGCCCCGGGGTAACAGGGGGAGGC. It yields the protein CASSPGVTGGG. The entire CDR3 protein reads CASSPGVTGGGYTF.

For this clone: The read finishes 3 residues shy of the CDR3 end, and the germline J gene is used to complete it. The chain employs TRBV6-2 or TRBV6-3 and TRBJ1-2; 8 nucleotides match TRBD1. Germline V lookup: CDR1 MNHEY, CDR2 SVGEGT. The CDR3 loop spans 15 amino acids. Trimming cost V 5 bases and J 3 bases; bases outside gene matches: 8. The CDR3: CASSLPGDRHYGYTF. The CDR3 bases that were read are TGTGCCAGCAGTCTACCCGGGGACAGGCACTATGGC.

As regards this clone: The read ends 3 residues early relative to the CDR3; the germline J gene fills the gap. V is TRBV4-1 and J is TRBJ2-6; TRBD2 agrees at 12 bases. The CDR3 runs to 18 residues. J was trimmed by 0 bases and V by 5 bases; bases with no gene match: 5. Germline lookup yields CDR1 MGHRA and CDR2 YSYEKL. The DNA read from the CDR3 is TGCGCCAGCAGCGGCGGACTAGCGGGGAGCTCTGGGGCCAACGTC. It translates to CASSGGLAGSSGANV. The complete CDR3 sequence is CASSGGLAGSSGANVLTF.

Regarding this clone: Read sequence stops 3 residues before the CDR3 end, and the germline J gene provides the missing end. This rearrangement joins TRBV20-1 to TRBJ2-2, with D maybe TRBD2 (6 bases). CDR1 and CDR2 from the germline V gene are DFQATT and SNEGSKA (reference sequence). The CDR3 loop spans 16 amino acids. Trimming shortened V by 0 bases and J by 4 bases, and 15 bases separated the two germline ends. CDR3 DNA (partial): TGCAGTGCTAGAGATTATAGTGCGGGACTCACCGGGGAG. This sequence encodes CSARDYSAGLTGE. The full CDR3 protein is CSARDYSAGLTGELFF.